This T cell receptor beta chain is from a study of CD8 T cells in Susac syndrome. Random-hexamer reverse transcription was applied to about 0.5 to 1 ug RNA. The TCR beta CDR3 was amplified by immunoSEQ multiplex PCR across 54 Vbeta, 13 Jbeta. Using its own MiXCR run on the immunoSEQ multiplex PCR reads, TCRdb lists one record per CDR3 protein. This sample has 120,000 to 150,000 distinct CDR3 sequences; approximately 96% occur once, and the top ten carry over 0.09%. TCR beta sequencing covered blood CD8+ and CD4+ T cells. The study used treatment-naive patients who had stable or active relapsing-remitting disease as multiple sclerosis controls. Both CD4+ and CD8+ T cells were negatively isolated, and TEMRA cells underwent FACS enrichment. CDR1 is SQVTM, CDR2 ANQGSEA, per germline. Trimming cost V 6 bases and J 1 base; bases outside gene matches: 9. The CDR3 consists of 16 residues.

The sequence derives from a human donor with multiple sclerosis. Sequenced sample: CD4+ T cells from PBMCs. The V gene is TRBV29-1, the J gene TRBJ2-2; 9 positions agree with TRBD1. Here the CDR3 DNA reads TGCAGCGTCAAGGTGGGGACAGGGCTGAACACCGGGGAGCTGTTTTTT. This translates into CSVKVGTGLNTGELFF.